Included here is one TCR beta chain sequence, with context. Its target is unknown. The CDR3 totals 14 residues. Losses at the gene ends were 5 bases for V and 7 bases for J; bases not matched to a gene: 5. The germline V gene has CDR1 SGHRS and CDR2 YFSETQ. This entry comes from a study of cytomegalovirus exposure and HLA in healthy donors. Regarding the study as a whole: A later analysis linked around 15,000 TCR beta sequences to HLA alleles at 0.05 false discovery rate.

Primers: 60 Vbeta forward and 13 Jbeta reverse. Here immunoSEQ multiplex PCR was the method, and the copy in TCRdb shows in-frame clones only, minus some. This table has some 95,000 clones, 69% appearing once. The sequence was obtained from a female donor in good health and CMV-seronegative. The chain combines TRBV5-1 with TRBJ1-5; TRBD1 matches 11 bases. Sequences were obtained from PBMCs. The CDR3 is CASRAGTGGQPQHF. In nucleotides, the CDR3 is TGCGCCAGCAGGGCCGGGACAGGGGGACAGCCCCAGCATTTT.